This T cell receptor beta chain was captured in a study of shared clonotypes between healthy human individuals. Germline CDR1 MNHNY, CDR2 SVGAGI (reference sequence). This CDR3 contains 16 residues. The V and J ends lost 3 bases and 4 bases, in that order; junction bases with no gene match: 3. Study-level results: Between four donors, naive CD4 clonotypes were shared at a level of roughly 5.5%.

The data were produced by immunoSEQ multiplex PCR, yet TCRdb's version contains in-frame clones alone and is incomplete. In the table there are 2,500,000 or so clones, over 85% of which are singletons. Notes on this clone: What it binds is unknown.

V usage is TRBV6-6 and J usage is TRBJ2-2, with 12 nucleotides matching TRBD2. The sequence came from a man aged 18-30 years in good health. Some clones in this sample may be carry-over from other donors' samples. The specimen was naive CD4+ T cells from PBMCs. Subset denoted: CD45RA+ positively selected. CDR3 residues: CASSYLAGGPTGELFF. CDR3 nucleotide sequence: TGTGCCAGCAGTTATCTAGCGGGGGGGCCCACCGGGGAGCTGTTTTTT.